This T cell receptor (beta chain) was identified in a study of CD8 T cells in ankylosing spondylitis. CDR3 length: 13 residues. The germline V gene encodes CDR1 DFQATT and CDR2 SNEGSKA (reference sequence). Trimming cost V 1 base and J 4 bases; bases outside gene matches: 1. This clonotype occurred a few times. TCRdb re-derived calls from the 5' RACE reads in MiXCR, one entry per CDR3 protein. The sample lists some 92,000 distinct CDR3 sequences, around 27% occurring once. Sequenced sample: blood, either unsorted or a sorted T cell fraction (not recorded which). This TCR was recovered from a male donor with ankylosing spondylitis or in good health (not recorded which). The chain recombines TRBV20-1 with TRBJ2-5; the match to TRBD1 covers 9 bases. CDR3 protein: CSARGTGAETQYF. CDR3 sequence (DNA): TGCAGTGCTAGAGGGACAGGGGCAGAGACCCAGTACTTC.